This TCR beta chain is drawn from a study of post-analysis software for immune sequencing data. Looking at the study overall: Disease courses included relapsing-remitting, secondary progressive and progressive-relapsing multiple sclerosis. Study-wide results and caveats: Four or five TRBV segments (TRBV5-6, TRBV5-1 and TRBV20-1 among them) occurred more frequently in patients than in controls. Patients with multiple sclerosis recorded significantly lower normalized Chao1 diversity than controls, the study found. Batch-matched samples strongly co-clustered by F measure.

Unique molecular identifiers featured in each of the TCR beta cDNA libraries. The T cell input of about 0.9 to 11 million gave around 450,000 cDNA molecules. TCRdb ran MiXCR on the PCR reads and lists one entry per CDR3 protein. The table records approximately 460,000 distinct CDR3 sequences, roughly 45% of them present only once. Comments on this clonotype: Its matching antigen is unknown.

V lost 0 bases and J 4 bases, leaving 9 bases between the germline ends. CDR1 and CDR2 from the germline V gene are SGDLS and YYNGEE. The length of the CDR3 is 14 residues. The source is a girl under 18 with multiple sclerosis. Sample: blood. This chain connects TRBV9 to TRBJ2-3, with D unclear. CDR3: CASSVEFSSDTQYF. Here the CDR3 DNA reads TGTGCCAGCAGCGTAGAGTTTTCTTCAGATACGCAGTATTTT.